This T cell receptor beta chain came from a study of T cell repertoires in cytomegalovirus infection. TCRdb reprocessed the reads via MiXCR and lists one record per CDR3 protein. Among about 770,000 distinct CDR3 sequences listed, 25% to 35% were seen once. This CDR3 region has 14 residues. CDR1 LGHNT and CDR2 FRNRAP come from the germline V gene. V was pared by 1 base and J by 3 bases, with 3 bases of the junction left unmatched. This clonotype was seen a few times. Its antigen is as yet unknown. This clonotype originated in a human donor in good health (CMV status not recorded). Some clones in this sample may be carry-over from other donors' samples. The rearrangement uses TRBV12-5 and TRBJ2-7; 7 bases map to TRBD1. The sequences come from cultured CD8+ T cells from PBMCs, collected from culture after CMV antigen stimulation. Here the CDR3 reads CASGLDGDSYEQYF. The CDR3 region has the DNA TGTGCTAGTGGTTTGGACGGGGACAGCTACGAGCAGTACTTC.